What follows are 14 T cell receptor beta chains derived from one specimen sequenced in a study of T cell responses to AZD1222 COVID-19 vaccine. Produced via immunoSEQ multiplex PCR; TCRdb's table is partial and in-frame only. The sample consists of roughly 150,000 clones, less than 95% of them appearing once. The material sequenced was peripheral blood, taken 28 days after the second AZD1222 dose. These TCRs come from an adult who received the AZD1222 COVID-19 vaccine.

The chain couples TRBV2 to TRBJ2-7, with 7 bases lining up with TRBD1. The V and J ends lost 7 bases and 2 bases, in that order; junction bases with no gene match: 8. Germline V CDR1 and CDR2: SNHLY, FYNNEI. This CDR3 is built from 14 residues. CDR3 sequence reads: CASMIRGGTYEQYF. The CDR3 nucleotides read TGTGCCAGCATGATCAGAGGGGGCACCTACGAGCAGTACTTC. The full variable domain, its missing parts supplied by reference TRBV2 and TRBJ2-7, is EPEVTQTPSHQVTQMGQEVILRCVPISNHLYFYWYRQILGQKVEFLVSFYNNEISEKSEIFDDQFSVERPDGSNFTLKIRSTKLEDSAMYFCASMIRGGTYEQYFGPGTRLTVT.

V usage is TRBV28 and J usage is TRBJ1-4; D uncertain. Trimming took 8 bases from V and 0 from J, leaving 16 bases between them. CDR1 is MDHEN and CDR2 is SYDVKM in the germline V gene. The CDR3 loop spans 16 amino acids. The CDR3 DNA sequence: TGTGCCAGCGAAAGGACCCTATATGCAACTAATGAAAAACTGTTTTTT. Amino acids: CASERTLYATNEKLFF. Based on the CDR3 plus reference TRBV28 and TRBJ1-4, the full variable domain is DVKVTQSSRYLVKRTGEKVFLECVQDMDHENMFWYRQDPGLGLRLIYFSYDVKMKEKGDIPEGYSVSREKKERFSLILESASTNQTSMYLCASERTLYATNEKLFFGSGTQLSVL.

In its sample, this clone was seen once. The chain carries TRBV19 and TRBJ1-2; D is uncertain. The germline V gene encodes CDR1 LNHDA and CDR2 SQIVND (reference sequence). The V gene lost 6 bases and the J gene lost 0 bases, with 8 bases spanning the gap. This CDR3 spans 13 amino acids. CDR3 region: CASSPRSNYGYTF. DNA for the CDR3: TGTGCCAGTAGCCCAAGGTCTAACTATGGCTACACCTTC.

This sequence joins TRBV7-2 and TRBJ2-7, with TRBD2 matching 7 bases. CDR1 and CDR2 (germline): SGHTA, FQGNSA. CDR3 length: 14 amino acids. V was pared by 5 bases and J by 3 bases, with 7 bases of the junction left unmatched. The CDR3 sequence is CASSPSGARYEQYF. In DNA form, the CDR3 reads TGTGCCAGCAGCCCAAGCGGGGCCCGCTACGAGCAGTACTTC.

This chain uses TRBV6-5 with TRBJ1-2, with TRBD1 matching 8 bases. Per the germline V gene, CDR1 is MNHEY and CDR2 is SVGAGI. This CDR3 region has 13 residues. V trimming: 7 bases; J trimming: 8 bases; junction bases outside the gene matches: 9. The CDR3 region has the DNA TGTGCCAGCACCATGGACAGGGTCAGCGGCTACACCTTC. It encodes CASTMDRVSGYTF.

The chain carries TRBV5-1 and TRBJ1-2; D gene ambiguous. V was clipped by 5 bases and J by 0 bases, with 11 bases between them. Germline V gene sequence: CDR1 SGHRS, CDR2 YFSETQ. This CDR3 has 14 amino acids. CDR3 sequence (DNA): TGCGCCAGCAGGCAGACACCATCTAACTATGGCTACACCTTC. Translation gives CASRQTPSNYGYTF.

The CDR3 DNA reads TGTGCCAGCAGCAGCACTTCAGACACCCCGATTAGGGGCTACACCTTC. Residues: CASSSTSDTPIRGYTF. The chain recombines TRBV5-5 with TRBJ1-2; D uncertain. This CDR3 spans 16 amino acids. Germline CDR1 SGHKS, CDR2 YYEKEE (reference sequence). With 4 bases removed from V and 8 bases from J, the gap between germline ends came to 24 bases.

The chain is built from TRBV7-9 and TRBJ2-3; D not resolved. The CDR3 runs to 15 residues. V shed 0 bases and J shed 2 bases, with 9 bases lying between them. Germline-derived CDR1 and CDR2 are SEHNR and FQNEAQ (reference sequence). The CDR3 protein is CASSLAFQATDTQYF. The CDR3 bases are TGTGCCAGCAGCTTAGCCTTCCAAGCCACAGATACGCAGTATTTT.

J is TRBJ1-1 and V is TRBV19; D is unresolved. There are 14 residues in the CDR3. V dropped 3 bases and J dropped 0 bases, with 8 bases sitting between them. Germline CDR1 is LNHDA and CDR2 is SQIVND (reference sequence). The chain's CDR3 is CASSIRKLNTEAFF. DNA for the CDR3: TGTGCCAGTAGTATCCGGAAGTTGAACACTGAAGCTTTCTTT. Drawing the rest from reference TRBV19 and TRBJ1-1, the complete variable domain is DGGITQSPKYLFRKEGQNVTLSCEQNLNHDAMYWYRQDPGQGLRLIYYSQIVNDFQKGDIAEGYSVSREKKESFPLTVTSAQKNPTAFYLCASSIRKLNTEAFFGQGTRLTVV.

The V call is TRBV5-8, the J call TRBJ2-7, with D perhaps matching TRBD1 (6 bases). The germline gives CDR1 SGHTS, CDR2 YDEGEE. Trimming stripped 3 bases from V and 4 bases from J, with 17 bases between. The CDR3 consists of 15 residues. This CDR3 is CASSSFRDKHYEQYF. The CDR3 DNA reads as TGTGCCAGCAGCTCATTCCGGGACAAACATTACGAGCAGTACTTC.

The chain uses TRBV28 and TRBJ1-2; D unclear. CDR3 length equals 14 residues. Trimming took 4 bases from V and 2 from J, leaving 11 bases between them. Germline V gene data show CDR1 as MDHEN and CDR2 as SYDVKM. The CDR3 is CASSSPGINYGYTF. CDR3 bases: TGTGCCAGCAGTTCCCCTGGCATCAACTATGGCTACACCTTC.

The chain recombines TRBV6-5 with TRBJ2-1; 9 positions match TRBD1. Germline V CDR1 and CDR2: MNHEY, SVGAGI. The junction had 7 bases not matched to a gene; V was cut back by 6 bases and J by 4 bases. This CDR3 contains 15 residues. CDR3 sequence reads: CASRQGATRYNEQFF. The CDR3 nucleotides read TGTGCCAGCAGACAGGGGGCGACCAGATACAATGAGCAGTTCTTC.

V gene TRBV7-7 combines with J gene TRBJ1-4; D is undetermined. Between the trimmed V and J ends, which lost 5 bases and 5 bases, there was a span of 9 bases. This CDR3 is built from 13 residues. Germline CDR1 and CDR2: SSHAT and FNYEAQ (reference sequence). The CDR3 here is CASSRGSNEKLFF. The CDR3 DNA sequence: TGTGCCAGCAGCCGGGGTTCCAATGAAAAACTGTTTTTT. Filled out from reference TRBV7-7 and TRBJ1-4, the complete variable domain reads GAGVSQSPRYKVTKRGQDVTLRCDPISSHATLYWYQQALGQGPEFLTYFNYEAQPDKSGLPSDRFSAERPEGSISTLTIQRTEQRDSAMYRCASSRGSNEKLFFGSGTQLSVL.

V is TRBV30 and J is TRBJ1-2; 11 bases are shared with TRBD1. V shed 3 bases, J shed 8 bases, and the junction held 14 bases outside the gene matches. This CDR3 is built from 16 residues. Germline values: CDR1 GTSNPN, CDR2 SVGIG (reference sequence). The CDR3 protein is CAWRPTGTGGSGGYTF. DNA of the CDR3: TGTGCCTGGAGGCCCACCGGGACAGGGGGTTCGGGGGGCTACACCTTC.